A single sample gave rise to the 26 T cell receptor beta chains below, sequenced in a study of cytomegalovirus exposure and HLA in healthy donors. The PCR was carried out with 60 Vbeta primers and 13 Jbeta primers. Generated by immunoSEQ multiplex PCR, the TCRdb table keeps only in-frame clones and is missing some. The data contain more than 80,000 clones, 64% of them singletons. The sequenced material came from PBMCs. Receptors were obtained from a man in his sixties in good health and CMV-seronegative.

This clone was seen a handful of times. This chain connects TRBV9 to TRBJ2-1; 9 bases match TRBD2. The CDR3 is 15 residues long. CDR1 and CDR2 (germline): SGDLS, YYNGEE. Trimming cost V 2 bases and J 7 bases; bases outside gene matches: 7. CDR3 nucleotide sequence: TGTGCCAGCAGCGTGGCGGGAGGGCCTCGAAATGAGCAGTTCTTC. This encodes CASSVAGGPRNEQFF.

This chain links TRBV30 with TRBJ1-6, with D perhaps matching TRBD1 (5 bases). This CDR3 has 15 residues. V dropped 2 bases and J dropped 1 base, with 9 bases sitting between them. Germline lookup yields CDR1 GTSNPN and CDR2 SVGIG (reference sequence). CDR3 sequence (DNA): TGTGCCTGGAGTAAGGGGTTGTCCTATAATTCACCCCTCCACTTT. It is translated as CAWSKGLSYNSPLHF.

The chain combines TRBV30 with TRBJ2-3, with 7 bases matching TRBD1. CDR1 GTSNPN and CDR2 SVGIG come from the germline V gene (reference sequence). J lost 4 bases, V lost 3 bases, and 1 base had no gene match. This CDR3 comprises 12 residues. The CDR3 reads CAWRGTADTQYF. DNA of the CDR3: TGTGCCTGGAGGGGGACAGCAGATACGCAGTATTTT. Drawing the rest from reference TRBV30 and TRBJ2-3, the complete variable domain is SQTIHQWPATLVQPVGSPLSLECTVEGTSNPNLYWYRQAAGRGLQLLFYSVGIGQISSEVPQNLSASRPQDRQFILSSKKLLLSDSGFYLCAWRGTADTQYFGPGTRLTVL.

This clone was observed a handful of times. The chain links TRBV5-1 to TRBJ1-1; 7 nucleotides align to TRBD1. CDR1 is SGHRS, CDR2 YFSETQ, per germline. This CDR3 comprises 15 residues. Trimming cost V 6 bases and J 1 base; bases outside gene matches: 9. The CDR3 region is CASTLVQGSNTEAFF. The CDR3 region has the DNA TGCGCCAGCACGTTAGTACAGGGGTCGAACACTGAAGCTTTCTTT.

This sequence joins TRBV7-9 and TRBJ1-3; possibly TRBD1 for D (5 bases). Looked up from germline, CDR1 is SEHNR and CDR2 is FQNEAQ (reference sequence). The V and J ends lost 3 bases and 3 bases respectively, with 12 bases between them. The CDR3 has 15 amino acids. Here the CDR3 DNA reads TGTGCCAGCAGCTTGGGCGACAGTTTTGGAAACACCATATATTTT. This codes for CASSLGDSFGNTIYF.

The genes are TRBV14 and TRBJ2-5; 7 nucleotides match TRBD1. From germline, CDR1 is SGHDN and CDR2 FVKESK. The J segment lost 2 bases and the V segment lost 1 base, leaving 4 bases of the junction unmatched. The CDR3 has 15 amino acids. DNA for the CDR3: TGTGCCAGCAGCCAAGGGGACAGAGTGCAAGAGACCCAGTACTTC. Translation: CASSQGDRVQETQYF.

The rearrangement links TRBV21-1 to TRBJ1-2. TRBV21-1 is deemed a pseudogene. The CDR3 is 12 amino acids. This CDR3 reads CASSSVGGGYTF. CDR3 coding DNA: TGTGCCAGCAGCAGCGTAGGAGGGGGCTACACCTTC.

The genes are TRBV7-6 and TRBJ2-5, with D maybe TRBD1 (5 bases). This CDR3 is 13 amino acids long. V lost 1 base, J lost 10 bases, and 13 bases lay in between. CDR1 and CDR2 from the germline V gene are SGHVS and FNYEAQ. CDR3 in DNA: TGTGCCAGCAGCTTAGAGGGGCTCCAGGGCCAGTACTTC. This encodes CASSLEGLQGQYF.

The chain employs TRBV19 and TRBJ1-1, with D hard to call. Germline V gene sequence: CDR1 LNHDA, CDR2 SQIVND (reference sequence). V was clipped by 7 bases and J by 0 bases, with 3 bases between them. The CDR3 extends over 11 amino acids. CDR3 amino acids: CASTLNTEAFF. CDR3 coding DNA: TGTGCCAGTACCTTGAACACTGAAGCTTTCTTT. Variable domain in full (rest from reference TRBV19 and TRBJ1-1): DGGITQSPKYLFRKEGQNVTLSCEQNLNHDAMYWYRQDPGQGLRLIYYSQIVNDFQKGDIAEGYSVSREKKESFPLTVTSAQKNPTAFYLCASTLNTEAFFGQGTRLTVV.

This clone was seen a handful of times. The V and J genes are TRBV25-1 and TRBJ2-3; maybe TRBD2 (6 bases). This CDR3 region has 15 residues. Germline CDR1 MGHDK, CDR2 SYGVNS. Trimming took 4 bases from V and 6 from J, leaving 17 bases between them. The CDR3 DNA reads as TGTGCCAGCAGTGGCCTCGGGAGTCTGGGGGATACGCAGTATTTT. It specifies CASSGLGSLGDTQYF.

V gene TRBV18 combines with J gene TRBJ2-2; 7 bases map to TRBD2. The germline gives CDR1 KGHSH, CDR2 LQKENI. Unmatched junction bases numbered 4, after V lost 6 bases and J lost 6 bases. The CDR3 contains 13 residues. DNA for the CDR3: TGTGCCAGCTCGCCGGGGGGTTCCGGGGAGCTGTTTTTT. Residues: CASSPGGSGELFF. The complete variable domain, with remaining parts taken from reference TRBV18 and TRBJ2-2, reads NAGVMQNPRHLVRRRGQEARLRCSPMKGHSHVYWYRQLPEEGLKFMVYLQKENIIDESGMPKERFSAEFPKEGPSILRIQQVVRGDSAAYFCASSPGGSGELFFGEGSRLTVL.

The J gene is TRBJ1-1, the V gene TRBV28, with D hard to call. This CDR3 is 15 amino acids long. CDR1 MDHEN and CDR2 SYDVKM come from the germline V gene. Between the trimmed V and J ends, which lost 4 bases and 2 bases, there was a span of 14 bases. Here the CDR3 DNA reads TGTGCCAGCAGTTCGTTGGAGGGCCGAAACACTGAAGCTTTCTTT. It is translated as CASSSLEGRNTEAFF.

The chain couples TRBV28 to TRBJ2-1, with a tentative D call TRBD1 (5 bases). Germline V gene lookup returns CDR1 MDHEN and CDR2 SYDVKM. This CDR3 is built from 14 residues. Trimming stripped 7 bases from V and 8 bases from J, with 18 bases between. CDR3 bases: TGTGCCAGCAAAGGAAGGGGCTTCCCTTATGAGCAGTTCTTC. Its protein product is CASKGRGFPYEQFF.

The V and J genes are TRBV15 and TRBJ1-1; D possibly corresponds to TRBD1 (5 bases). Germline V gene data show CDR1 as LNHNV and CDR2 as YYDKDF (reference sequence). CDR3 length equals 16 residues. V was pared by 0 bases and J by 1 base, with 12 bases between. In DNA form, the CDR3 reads TGTGCCACCAGCAGAGATCTTTGGGGCGGGAACACTGAAGCTTTCTTT. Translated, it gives CATSRDLWGGNTEAFF. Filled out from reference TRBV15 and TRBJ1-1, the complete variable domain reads DAMVIQNPRYQVTQFGKPVTLSCSQTLNHNVMYWYQQKSSQAPKLLFHYYDKDFNNEADTPDNFQSRRPNTSFCFLDIRSPGLGDTAMYLCATSRDLWGGNTEAFFGQGTRLTVV.

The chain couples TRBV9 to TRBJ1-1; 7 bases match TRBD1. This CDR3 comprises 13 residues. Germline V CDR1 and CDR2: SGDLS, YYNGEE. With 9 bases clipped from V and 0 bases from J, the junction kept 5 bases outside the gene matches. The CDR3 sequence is CATAQGMNTEAFF. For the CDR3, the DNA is TGTGCCACGGCACAGGGGATGAACACTGAAGCTTTCTTT.

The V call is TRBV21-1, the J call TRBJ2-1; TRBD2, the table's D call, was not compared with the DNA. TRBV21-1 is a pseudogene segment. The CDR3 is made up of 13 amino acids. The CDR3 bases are TGTGCCAGCTGGGCGGGAGACGGCAATGAGCAGTTCTTC. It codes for CASWAGDGNEQFF.

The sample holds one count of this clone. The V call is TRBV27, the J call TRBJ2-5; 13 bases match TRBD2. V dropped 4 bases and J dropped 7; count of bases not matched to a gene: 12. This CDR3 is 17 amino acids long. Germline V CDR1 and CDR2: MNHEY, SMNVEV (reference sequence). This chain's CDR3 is CASSSPTSGGVSGTQYF. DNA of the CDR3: TGTGCCAGCAGTTCTCCCACTAGCGGGGGGGTTTCGGGGACCCAGTACTTC.

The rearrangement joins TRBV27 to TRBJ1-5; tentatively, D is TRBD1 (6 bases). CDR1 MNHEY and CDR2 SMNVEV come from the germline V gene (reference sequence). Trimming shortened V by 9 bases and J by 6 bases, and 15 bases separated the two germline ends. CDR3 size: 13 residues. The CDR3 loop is CASSLKGGQPQHF. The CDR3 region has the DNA TGTGCCAGTTCTCTCAAAGGGGGTCAGCCCCAGCATTTT.

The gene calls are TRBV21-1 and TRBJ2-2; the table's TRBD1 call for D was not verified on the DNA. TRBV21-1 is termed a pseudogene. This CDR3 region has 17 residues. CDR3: CASRGQGEKGNTGELFF. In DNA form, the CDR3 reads TGTGCCAGCAGAGGACAGGGGGAAAAAGGGAACACCGGGGAGCTGTTTTTT.

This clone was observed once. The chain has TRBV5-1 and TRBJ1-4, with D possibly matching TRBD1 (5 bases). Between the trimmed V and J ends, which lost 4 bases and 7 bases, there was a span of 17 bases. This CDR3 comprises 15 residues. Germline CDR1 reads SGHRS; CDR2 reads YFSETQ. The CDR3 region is CASSPDSGGVEKLFF. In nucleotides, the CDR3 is TGCGCCAGCAGCCCCGATTCGGGGGGGGTTGAAAAACTGTTTTTT.

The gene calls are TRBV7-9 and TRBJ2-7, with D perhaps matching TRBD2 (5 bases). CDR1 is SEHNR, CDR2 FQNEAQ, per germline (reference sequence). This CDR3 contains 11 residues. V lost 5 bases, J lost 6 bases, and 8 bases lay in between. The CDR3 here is CASSPLAEQYF. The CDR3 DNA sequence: TGTGCCAGCAGCCCCCTAGCCGAGCAGTACTTC.

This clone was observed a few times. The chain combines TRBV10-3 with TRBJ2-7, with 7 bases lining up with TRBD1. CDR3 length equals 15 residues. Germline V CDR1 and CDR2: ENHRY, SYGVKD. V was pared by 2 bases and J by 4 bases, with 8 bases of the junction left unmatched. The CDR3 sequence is CAISEPKTGVYEQYF. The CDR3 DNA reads TGTGCCATCAGTGAGCCTAAAACAGGGGTGTACGAGCAGTACTTC.

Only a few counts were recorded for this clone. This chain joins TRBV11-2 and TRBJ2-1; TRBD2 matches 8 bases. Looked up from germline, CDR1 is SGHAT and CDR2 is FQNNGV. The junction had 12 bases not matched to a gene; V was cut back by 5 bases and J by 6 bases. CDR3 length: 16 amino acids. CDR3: CASSRGGAEIVNEQFF. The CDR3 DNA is TGTGCCAGCAGCCGGGGGGGCGCCGAGATTGTCAATGAGCAGTTCTTC.

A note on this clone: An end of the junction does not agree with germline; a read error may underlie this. The CDR3 loop is CASSDMADAVTGYTF. The CDR3, as DNA: TGTGCCAGCAGTGACATGGCAGACGCGGTTACCGGCTACACCTTC. The V call is TRBV10-2, the J call TRBJ1-2, with no clear D. Germline V gene data show CDR1 as WSHSY and CDR2 as SAAADI. CDR3 length equals 15 residues.

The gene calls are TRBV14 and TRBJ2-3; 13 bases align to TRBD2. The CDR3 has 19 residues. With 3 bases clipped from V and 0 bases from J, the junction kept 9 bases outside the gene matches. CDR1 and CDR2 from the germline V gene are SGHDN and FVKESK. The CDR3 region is CASSHGLAGVVLSTDTQYF. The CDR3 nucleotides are TGTGCCAGCAGCCACGGACTAGCGGGAGTAGTTCTTAGCACAGATACGCAGTATTTT.

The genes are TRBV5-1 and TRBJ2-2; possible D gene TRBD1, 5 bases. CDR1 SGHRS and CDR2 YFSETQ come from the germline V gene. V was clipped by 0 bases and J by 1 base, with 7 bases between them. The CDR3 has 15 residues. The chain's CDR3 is CASSLGGKNTGELFF. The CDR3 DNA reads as TGCGCCAGCAGCTTGGGGGGCAAGAACACCGGGGAGCTGTTTTTT.